Listed here are 9 T cell receptor beta chains from one sample, sequenced in a study of cytomegalovirus exposure and HLA in healthy donors. The assay was immunoSEQ multiplex PCR, and TCRdb's table has in-frame clones only and misses some. This table has under 150,000 clones, 70% to 90% appearing once. The sequencing sample was made of PBMCs. These receptor sequences come from a man between 18 and 29 years old in good health and CMV-seronegative.

The rearrangement joins TRBV14 to TRBJ2-7, with D possibly being TRBD1 (6 bases). The V end lost 6 bases, the J end lost 0 bases, and 15 bases lay between the germline ends. The CDR3 runs to 15 residues. Germline CDR1 and CDR2: SGHDN and FVKESK. The CDR3 is CASRPSQGSSYEQYF. CDR3 bases: TGTGCCAGCAGACCTTCACAGGGAAGCTCCTACGAGCAGTACTTC.

J is TRBJ1-2 and V is TRBV6-5, with D perhaps matching TRBD1 (6 bases). The V gene lost 0 bases and the J gene lost 3 bases, with 11 bases spanning the gap. The CDR3 extends over 15 amino acids. Germline assignment: CDR1 MNHEY and CDR2 SVGAGI. CDR3 loop: CASSYSTGQHYGYTF. The CDR3 DNA reads as TGTGCCAGCAGTTACTCGACTGGACAGCACTATGGCTACACCTTC.

This sequence joins TRBV7-9 and TRBJ2-1; TRBD2 agrees at 7 bases. After removal of 8 bases from V and 8 bases from J, the junction contained 9 bases not matched to a gene. The CDR3 runs to 13 residues. Germline CDR1 reads SEHNR; CDR2 reads FQNEAQ (reference sequence). The CDR3 here is CASYGGETDEQFF. The CDR3, as DNA: TGTGCCAGCTATGGGGGGGAGACAGATGAGCAGTTCTTC.

This clone was seen a single time. The V and J genes are TRBV18 and TRBJ2-5, with 9 bases identical to TRBD1. Trimming cost V 4 bases and J 5 bases; bases outside gene matches: 8. Germline loops: CDR1 KGHSH, CDR2 LQKENI. This CDR3 spans 15 amino acids. The CDR3 protein is CASSLGQGRSETQYF. The CDR3, as DNA: TGTGCCAGCTCACTAGGACAGGGGAGGTCGGAGACCCAGTACTTC.

V usage is TRBV9 and J usage is TRBJ2-6, with D perhaps TRBD1 (6 bases). Trimming removed 3 bases from V and 4 bases from J, with 14 bases in between. The germline CDR1 and CDR2 sequences are SGDLS and YYNGEE. The CDR3 is 16 residues long. This CDR3 reads CASSGYRDSGANVLTF. DNA of the CDR3: TGTGCCAGCAGCGGCTACAGGGATTCGGGGGCCAACGTCCTGACTTTC.

The chain employs TRBV27 and TRBJ1-3; the D is unclear. Germline assignment: CDR1 MNHEY and CDR2 SMNVEV (reference sequence). V lost 7 bases and J 7 bases, leaving 17 bases between the germline ends. This CDR3 has 14 residues. Here the CDR3 reads CASNHPSGLNTIYF. CDR3 in DNA: TGTGCCAGCAATCACCCCAGTGGTTTGAACACCATATATTTT.

The chain employs TRBV27 and TRBJ1-5; D gene unclear. Between the trimmed V and J ends, which lost 3 bases and 0 bases, there was a span of 12 bases. The CDR3 totals 16 residues. Germline loops: CDR1 MNHEY, CDR2 SMNVEV (reference sequence). The DNA for the CDR3 is TGTGCCAGCAGTTTGCTAGGATTTGATAGCAATCAGCCCCAGCATTTT. This encodes CASSLLGFDSNQPQHF.

The chain employs TRBV6-6 and TRBJ2-7; D may be TRBD2 (6 bases). The CDR3 has 16 residues. V lost 0 bases and J lost 0, with 12 bases in between. The germline CDR1 and CDR2 sequences are MNHNY and SVGAGI (reference sequence). The CDR3 DNA reads TGTGCCAGCAGTTACTCCGGGACGGGGGTCTCCTACGAGCAGTACTTC. The encoded protein is CASSYSGTGVSYEQYF.

Turning to this clone: One junction end does not reproduce the germline sequence, and a read error may be involved. V is TRBV7-9 and J is TRBJ2-7, with D tentatively TRBD1 (5 bases). The CDR3 spans 16 residues. CDR1 SEHNR and CDR2 FQNEAQ come from the germline V gene (reference sequence). CDR3 residues: CASSLARWQGPYEQYF. The CDR3 DNA reads TGTGCCAGCAGCTTAGCGCGGTGGCAGGGTCCCTACGAGCAGTATTTC.